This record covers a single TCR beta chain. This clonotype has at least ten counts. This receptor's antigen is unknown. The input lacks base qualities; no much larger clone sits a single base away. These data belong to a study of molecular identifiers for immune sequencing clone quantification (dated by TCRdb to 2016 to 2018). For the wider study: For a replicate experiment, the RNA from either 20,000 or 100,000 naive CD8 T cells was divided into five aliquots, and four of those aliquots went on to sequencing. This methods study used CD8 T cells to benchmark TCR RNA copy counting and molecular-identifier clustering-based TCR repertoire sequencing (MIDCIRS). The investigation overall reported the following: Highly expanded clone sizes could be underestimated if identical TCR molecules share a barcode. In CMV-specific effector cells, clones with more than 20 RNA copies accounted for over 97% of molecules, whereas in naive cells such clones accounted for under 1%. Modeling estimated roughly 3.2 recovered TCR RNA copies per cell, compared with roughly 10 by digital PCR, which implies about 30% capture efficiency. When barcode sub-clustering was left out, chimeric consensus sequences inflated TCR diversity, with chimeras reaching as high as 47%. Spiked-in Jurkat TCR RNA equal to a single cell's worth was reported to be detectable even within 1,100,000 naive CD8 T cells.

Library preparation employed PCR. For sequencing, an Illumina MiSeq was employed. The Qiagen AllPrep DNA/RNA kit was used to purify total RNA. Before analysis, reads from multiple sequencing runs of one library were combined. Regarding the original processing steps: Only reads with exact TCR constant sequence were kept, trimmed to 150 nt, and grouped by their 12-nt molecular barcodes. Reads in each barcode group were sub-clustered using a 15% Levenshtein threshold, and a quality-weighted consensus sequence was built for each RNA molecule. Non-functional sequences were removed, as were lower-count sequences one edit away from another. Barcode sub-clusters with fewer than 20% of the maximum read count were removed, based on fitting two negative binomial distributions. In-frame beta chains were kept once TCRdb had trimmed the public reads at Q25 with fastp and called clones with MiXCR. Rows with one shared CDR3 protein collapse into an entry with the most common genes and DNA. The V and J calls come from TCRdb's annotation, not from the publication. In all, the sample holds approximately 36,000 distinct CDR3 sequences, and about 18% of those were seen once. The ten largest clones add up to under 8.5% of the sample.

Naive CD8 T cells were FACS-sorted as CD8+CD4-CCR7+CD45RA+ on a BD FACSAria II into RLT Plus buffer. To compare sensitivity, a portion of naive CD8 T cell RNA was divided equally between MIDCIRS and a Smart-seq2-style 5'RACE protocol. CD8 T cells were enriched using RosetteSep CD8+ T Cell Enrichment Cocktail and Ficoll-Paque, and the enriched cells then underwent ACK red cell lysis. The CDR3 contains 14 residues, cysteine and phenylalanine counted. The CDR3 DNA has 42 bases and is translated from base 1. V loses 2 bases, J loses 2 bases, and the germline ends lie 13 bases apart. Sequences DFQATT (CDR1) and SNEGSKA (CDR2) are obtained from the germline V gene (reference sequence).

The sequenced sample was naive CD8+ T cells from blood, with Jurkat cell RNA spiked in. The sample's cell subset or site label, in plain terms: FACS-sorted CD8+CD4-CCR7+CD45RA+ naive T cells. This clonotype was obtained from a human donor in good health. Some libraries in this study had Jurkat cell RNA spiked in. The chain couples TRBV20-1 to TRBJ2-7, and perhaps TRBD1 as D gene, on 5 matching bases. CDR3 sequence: CSARLREGPYEQYF. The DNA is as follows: TGCAGTGCTAGACTCAGGGAAGGCCCCTACGAGCAGTACTTC.